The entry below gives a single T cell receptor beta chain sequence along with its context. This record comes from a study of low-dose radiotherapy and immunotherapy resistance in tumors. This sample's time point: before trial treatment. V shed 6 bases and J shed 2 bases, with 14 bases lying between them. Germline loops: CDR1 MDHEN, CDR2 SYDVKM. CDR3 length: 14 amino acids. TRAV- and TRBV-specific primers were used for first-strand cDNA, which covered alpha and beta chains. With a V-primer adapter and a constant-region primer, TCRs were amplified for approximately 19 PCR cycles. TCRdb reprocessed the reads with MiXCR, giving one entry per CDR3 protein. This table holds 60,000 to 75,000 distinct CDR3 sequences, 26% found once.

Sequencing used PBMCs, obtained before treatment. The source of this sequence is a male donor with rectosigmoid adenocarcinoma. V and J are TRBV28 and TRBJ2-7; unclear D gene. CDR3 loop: CASRFLGAAYEQYF. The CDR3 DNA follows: TGTGCCAGCAGATTTCTGGGCGCCGCCTACGAGCAGTACTTC.